The rows below give T cell receptor beta chains drawn from one sample of a study of cytomegalovirus exposure and HLA in healthy donors. TCRdb's table, derived via immunoSEQ multiplex PCR, lists solely in-frame clones and lacks some. Seen here are approximately 160,000 clones, about four fifths observed once, and the top ten hold 6% to 7.5%. Sequencing was carried out using PBMCs. All receptors come from a man aged 25-45 years in good health and CMV-seropositive. Both conserved end residues are part of each CDR3. D genes are given only for firm matches. The size of a clone is reported for some rows only, either as once, few or many, or as a class for expanded clones.

j_call d_call v_call clone_size cdr3_aa cdr3_nt
TRBJ2-1 TRBD2 TRBV7-9 once CSSSLVLAGQCNEQFF TGTTCCAGCAGCTTAGTTCTAGCGGGCCAGTGCAATGAGCAGTTCTTC
TRBJ2-1 TRBD2 TRBV5-1 NA CASSSGTSGTIGDEQFF TGCGCCAGCAGCTCCGGGACTAGCGGGACTATTGGCGATGAGCAGTTCTTC
TRBJ2-1 NA TRBV27 NA CASKRTDQQFF TGTGCCAGCAAGCGGACAGACCAGCAGTTCTTC
TRBJ2-1 TRBD1 TRBV5-1 once CASSGTDYNEQFF TGCGCCAGCTCCGGGACAGACTACAATGAGCAGTTCTTC
TRBJ1-5 NA TRBV28 NA CASSFRPGPQHF TGTGCCAGCAGTTTTAGGCCGGGGCCCCAGCATTTT
TRBJ2-1 TRBD1 TRBV5-1 NA CASSWIETGKGEQFF TGCGCCAGCAGCTGGATAGAGACAGGGAAAGGTGAGCAGTTCTTC
TRBJ2-5 TRBD1 TRBV11-3 NA CASSLEGDRGGQETQYF TGTGCCAGCAGCTTAGAGGGGGACAGGGGAGGACAAGAGACCCAGTACTTC
TRBJ1-1 TRBD1 TRBV6-1 few CASSEDRERSEAFF TGTGCCAGCAGTGAGGACAGGGAGAGGTCTGAAGCTTTCTTT
TRBJ2-3 NA TRBV30 once CAWTQGAGTDTQYF TGTGCCTGGACACAAGGCGCGGGCACAGATACGCAGTATTTT
TRBJ1-4 TRBD1 TRBV5-6 NA CASRRTGAANEKLFF TGTGCCAGCAGGCGAACAGGGGCCGCTAATGAAAAACTGTTTTTT
TRBJ2-7 TRBD2 TRBV7-9 NA CASSVGLAGEQYF TGTGCCAGCAGCGTGGGGCTAGCGGGCGAGCAGTACTTC
TRBJ2-7 TRBD2 TRBV4-1 NA CASSQGTSRSSYEQYF TGCGCCAGCAGCCAAGGGACTAGCCGAAGCTCCTACGAGCAGTACTTC
TRBJ2-3 TRBD2 TRBV28 NA CASRRSGLALDTQYF TGTGCCAGCCGTCGGTCGGGACTAGCCTTGGATACGCAGTATTTT
TRBJ1-1 NA TRBV11-2 once CASMPLVAQNRTPEAFF TGTGCCAGCATGCCCTTGGTAGCGCAGAATCGAACACCTGAAGCTTTCTTT
TRBJ2-6 TRBD2 TRBV4-3 NA CASSQEWLADLSGANVLTF TGCGCCAGCAGCCAAGAGTGGCTAGCGGACCTCTCTGGGGCCAACGTCCTGACTTTC
TRBJ2-6 NA TRBV7-9 NA CASSFTLQGFGANVLTF TGTGCCAGCAGCTTTACCCTCCAGGGGTTTGGGGCCAACGTCCTGACTTTC
TRBJ1-1 NA TRBV7-3 NA CASSQQGMNTEAFF TGTGCCAGCAGCCAACAGGGTATGAACACTGAAGCTTTCTTT
TRBJ1-3 NA TRBV5-6 NA CASSVGGAGNTIYF TGTGCCAGCAGCGTGGGAGGAGCGGGAAACACCATATATTTT
TRBJ2-4 NA TRBV28 few CASSLPSSKNIQYF TGTGCCAGCAGTTTGCCTTCGAGCAAAAACATTCAGTACTTC
TRBJ1-6 NA TRBV5-1 NA CASSSRGWSYNSPLHF TGCGCCAGCAGCTCTCGAGGATGGTCCTATAATTCACCCCTCCACTTT
TRBJ2-5 NA TRBV6-1 once CASSGPRGRETQYF TGTGCCAGCAGTGGCCCCAGGGGTCGGGAGACCCAGTACTTC
TRBJ1-2 NA TRBV5-1 NA CASSPGADGYTF TGCGCCAGCAGCCCAGGAGCGGATGGCTACACCTTC
TRBJ2-1 TRBD2 TRBV5-1 NA CASSPLAGEQFF TGCGCCAGCAGCCCGCTAGCGGGTGAGCAGTTCTTC
TRBJ1-3 NA TRBV5-1 NA CASSYGSGNTIYF TGCGCCAGCAGTTACGGCTCTGGAAACACCATATATTTT
TRBJ1-2 TRBD1 TRBV5-1 once CASSLGDSRANYGYTF TGCGCCAGCAGCTTGGGGGACAGCCGAGCGAACTATGGCTACACCTTC
TRBJ1-2 TRBD1 TRBV25-1 once CASSGMQGAGGYTF TGTGCCAGCAGTGGGATGCAGGGGGCAGGAGGCTACACCTTC
TRBJ2-7 TRBD2 TRBV27 NA CASGTTYEQYF TGTGCCAGCGGGACTACCTACGAGCAGTACTTC
TRBJ2-4 NA TRBV19 NA CASSRDGLKNIQYF TGTGCCAGTAGTAGAGACGGACTCAAAAACATTCAGTACTTC
TRBJ1-2 NA TRBV6-1 NA CASSYSGVGGYTF TGTGCCAGCAGTTATAGCGGGGTAGGTGGCTACACCTTC
TRBJ2-1 NA TRBV19 NA CASSIEDFLYNEQFF TGTGCCAGTAGTATAGAGGACTTCCTTTACAATGAGCAGTTCTTC
TRBJ1-4 TRBD1 TRBV7-9 NA CASSLGQGARHEKLFF TGTGCCAGCAGCTTAGGACAGGGGGCCAGGCATGAAAAACTGTTTTTT
TRBJ2-5 NA TRBV27 NA CASSSFQRDQETQYF TGTGCCAGCAGTTCCTTTCAGCGGGACCAAGAGACCCAGTACTTC
TRBJ1-2 NA TRBV5-1 NA CASSPGGENRYGYTF TGCGCCAGCAGCCCGGGGGGAGAGAACCGCTATGGCTACACCTTC
TRBJ1-3 NA TRBV4-3 NA CASSRDTRISGNTIYF TGCGCCAGCAGCCGGGACACCCGCATCTCTGGAAACACCATATATTTT
TRBJ2-1 TRBD1 TRBV14 NA CASSPFGTGPFSSYNEQFF TGTGCCAGCAGCCCATTCGGGACAGGGCCCTTTAGCTCCTACAATGAGCAGTTCTTC
TRBJ2-3 TRBD2 TRBV6-1 once CASSELAGHTDTQYF TGTGCCAGCAGTGAACTAGCGGGACACACAGATACGCAGTATTTT
TRBJ2-7 NA TRBV9 NA CASRLGHYEQYF TGTGCCAGCAGGTTGGGACACTACGAGCAGTACTTC
TRBJ2-7 NA TRBV6-5 NA CASSYVASSYEQYF TGTGCCAGCAGTTATGTAGCGAGCTCCTACGAGCAGTACTTC
TRBJ2-4 NA TRBV30 NA CAWSVGGHDIQYF TGTGCCTGGAGTGTCGGTGGGCATGACATTCAGTACTTC
TRBJ1-1 NA TRBV7-9 NA CSSSLVGRPNTEAFF TGTTCCAGCAGCTTAGTGGGGCGGCCGAACACTGAAGCTTTCTTT
TRBJ1-1 NA TRBV28 NA CASRRVFRDTEAFF TGTGCCAGCAGACGTGTTTTTCGAGATACTGAAGCTTTCTTT
TRBJ2-3 NA TRBV5-6 NA CASSLLRDTQYF TGTGCCAGCAGCTTGCTCAGAGATACGCAGTATTTT